This TCR beta chain was obtained from a study of cytomegalovirus exposure and HLA in healthy donors. Profiled with immunoSEQ multiplex PCR; TCRdb holds only in-frame clones, not every one. The table lists some 130,000 clones, about 91% of them singletons. Material: PBMCs. The receptor was derived from a woman between 18 and 30 years old in good health and CMV-seronegative.

The CDR3 spells CASSPRGNRAREKLFF. The CDR3 DNA sequence: TGTGCCAGCTCCCCAAGAGGGAACAGGGCGCGCGAAAAACTGTTTTTT. The chain is built from TRBV18 and TRBJ1-4; D might be TRBD1 (6 bases). V was cut by 6 bases and J by 8 bases, with 22 bases left in between. The CDR3 runs 16 residues. CDR1 KGHSH and CDR2 LQKENI come from the germline V gene.